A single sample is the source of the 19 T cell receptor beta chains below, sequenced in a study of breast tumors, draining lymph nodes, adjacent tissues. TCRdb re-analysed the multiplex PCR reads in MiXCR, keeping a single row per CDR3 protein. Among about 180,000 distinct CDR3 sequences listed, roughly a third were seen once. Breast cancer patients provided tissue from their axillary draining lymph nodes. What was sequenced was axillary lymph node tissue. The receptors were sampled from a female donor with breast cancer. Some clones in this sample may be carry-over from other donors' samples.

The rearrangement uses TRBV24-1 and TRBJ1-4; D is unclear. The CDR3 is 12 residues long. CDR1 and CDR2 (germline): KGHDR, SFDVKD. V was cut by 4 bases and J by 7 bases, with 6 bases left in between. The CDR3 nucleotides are TGTGCCACCAGTGACCCCTCTGAAAAACTGTTTTTT. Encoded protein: CATSDPSEKLFF.

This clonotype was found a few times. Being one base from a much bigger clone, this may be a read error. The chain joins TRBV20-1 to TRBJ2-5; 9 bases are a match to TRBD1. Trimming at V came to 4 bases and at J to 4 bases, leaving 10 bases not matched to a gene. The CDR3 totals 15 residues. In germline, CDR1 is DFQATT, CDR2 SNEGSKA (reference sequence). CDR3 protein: CSAMEGQGFGETQYF. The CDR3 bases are TGCAGTGCTATGGAGGGACAGGGATTTGGAGAGACCCAGTACTTC.

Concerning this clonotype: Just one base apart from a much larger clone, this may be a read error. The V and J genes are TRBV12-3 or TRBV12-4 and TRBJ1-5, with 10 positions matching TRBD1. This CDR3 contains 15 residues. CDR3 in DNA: TGTGCCAGCGGTTTCGGGACAGGGGGCAATCAGCCCCAGCATTTT. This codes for CASGFGTGGNQPQHF.

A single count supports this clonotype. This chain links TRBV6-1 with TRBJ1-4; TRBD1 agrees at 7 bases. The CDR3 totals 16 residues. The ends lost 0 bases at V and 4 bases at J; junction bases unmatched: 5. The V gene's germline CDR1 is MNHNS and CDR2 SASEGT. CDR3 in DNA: TGTGCCAGCAGTGAAGCTGGGGGACAGCTTAATGAAAAACTGTTTTTT. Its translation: CASSEAGGQLNEKLFF.

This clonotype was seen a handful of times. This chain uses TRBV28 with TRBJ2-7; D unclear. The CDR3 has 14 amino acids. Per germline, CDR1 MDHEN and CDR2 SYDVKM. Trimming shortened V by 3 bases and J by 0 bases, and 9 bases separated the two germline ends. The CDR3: CASSFPANSYEQYF. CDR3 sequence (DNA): TGTGCCAGCAGTTTCCCAGCCAACTCCTACGAGCAGTACTTC.

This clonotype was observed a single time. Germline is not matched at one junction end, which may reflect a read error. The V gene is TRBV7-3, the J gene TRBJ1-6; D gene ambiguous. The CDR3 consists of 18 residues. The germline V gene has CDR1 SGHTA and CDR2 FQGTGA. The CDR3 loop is CASSLVPGSSSYNSPLHF. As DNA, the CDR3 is TGTGCCAGCAGCTTAGTCCCAGGCTCGAGCTCCTACAATTCACCCCTCCACTTT.

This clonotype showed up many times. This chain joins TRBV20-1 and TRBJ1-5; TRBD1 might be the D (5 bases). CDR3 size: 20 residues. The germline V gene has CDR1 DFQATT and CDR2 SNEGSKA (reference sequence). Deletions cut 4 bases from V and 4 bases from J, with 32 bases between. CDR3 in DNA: TGCAGTGCTACAACGGACACAGATTTTTCGTCGGGGCTTTGGAATCAGCCCCAGCATTTT. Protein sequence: CSATTDTDFSSGLWNQPQHF.

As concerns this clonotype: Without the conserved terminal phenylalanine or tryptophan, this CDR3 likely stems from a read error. CDR3 amino acids: CASSRTSGTDTQYS. The CDR3 DNA follows: TGTGCCAGCAGTAGGACTAGCGGCACAGATACGCAGTATTCT. The chain employs TRBV28 and TRBJ2-3; the match to TRBD2 covers 9 bases. V shed 5 bases, J shed 1 base, and the junction held 1 base outside the gene matches. Germline-derived CDR1 and CDR2 are MDHEN and SYDVKM. The CDR3 is made up of 14 amino acids.

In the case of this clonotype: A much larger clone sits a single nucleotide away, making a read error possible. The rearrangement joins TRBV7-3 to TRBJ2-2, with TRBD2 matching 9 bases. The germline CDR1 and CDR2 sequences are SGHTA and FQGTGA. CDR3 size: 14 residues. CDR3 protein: CASKLAGSTRELFF. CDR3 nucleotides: TGTGCCAGCAAGCTAGCGGGATCCACCAGGGAGCTGTTTTTT.

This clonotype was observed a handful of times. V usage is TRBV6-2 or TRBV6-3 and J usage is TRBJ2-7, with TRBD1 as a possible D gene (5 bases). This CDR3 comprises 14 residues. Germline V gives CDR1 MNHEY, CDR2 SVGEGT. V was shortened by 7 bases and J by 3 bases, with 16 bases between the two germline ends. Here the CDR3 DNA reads TGTGCCAGCATTCTTGGTAGGGGCGTCTACGAGCAGTACTTC. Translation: CASILGRGVYEQYF.

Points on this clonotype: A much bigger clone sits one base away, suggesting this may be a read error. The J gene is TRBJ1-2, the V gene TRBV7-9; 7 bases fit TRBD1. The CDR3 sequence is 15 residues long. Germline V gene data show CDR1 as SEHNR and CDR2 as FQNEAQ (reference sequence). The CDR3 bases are TGTGCCAGCAGCTCCCAACAGGGGATAAGCTATGGCTACCCCTTC. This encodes CASSSQQGISYGYPF.

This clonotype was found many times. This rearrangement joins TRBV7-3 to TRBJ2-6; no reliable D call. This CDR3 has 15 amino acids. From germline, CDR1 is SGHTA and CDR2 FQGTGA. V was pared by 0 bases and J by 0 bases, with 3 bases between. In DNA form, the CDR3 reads TGTGCCAGCAGCTTAACGTCCTCTGGGGCCAACGTCCTGACTTTC. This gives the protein CASSLTSSGANVLTF. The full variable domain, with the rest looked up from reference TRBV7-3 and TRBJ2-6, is GAGVSQTPSNKVTEKGKYVELRCDPISGHTALYWYRQSLGQGPEFLIYFQGTGAADDSGLPNDRFFAVRPEGSVSTLKIQRTERGDSAVYLCASSLTSSGANVLTFGAGSRLTVL.

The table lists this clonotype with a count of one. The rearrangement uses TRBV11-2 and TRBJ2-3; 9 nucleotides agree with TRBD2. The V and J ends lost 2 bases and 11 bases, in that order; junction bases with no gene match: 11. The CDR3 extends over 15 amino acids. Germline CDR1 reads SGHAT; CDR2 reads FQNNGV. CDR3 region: CASSLTAGGGNEQYF. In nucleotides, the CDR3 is TGTGCCAGCAGCTTAACTGCGGGAGGGGGCAATGAGCAGTATTTT. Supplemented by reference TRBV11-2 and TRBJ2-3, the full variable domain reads EAGVAQSPRYKIIEKRQSVAFWCNPISGHATLYWYQQILGQGPKLLIQFQNNGVVDDSQLPKDRFSAERLKGVDSTLKIQPAKLEDSAVYLCASSLTAGGGNEQYFGPGTRLTVL.

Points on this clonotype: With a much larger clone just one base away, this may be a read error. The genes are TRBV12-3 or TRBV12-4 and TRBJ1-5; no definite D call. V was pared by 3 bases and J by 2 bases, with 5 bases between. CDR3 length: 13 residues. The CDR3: CASSFSGNQPQHF. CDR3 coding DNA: TGTGCCAGCAGTTTCTCGGGCAATCAGCCCCAGCATTTT.

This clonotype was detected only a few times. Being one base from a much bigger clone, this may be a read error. The CDR3 DNA reads as TGTGCCAGCAGCCCTGGTGGCGTCAAAGCAGTGGGTACGAAGTATTTT. It yields the protein CASSPGGVKAVGTKYF. V is TRBV5-4 and J is TRBJ2-3; D is unresolved. The CDR3 is 16 amino acids. The germline V gene has CDR1 SGHNT and CDR2 YYREEE (reference sequence). Filled out from reference TRBV5-4 and TRBJ2-3, the complete variable domain reads ETGVTQSPTHLIKTRGQQVTLRCSSQSGHNTVSWYQQALGQGPQFIFQYYREEENGRGNFPPRFSGLQFPNYSSELNVNALELDDSALYLCASSPGGVKAVGTKYFGPGTRLTVL.

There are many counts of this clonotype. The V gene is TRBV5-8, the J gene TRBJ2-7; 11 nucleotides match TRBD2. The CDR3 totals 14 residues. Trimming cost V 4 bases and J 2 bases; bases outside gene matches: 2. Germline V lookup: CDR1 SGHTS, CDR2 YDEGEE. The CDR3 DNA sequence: TGTGCCAGCAGCCTGACTAGCGGGACCTACGAGCAGTACTTC. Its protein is CASSLTSGTYEQYF.

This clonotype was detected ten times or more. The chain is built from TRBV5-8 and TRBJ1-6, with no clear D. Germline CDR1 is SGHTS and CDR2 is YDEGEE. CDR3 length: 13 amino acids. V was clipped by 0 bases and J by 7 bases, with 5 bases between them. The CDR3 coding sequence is TGTGCCAGCAGCTTGGTTGGGAATTCACCCCTCCACTTT. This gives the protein CASSLVGNSPLHF.

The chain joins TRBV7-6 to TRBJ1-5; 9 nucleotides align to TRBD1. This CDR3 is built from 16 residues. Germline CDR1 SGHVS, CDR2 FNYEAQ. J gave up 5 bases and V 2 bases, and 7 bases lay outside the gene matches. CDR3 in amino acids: CASSLSSRQGDQPQHF. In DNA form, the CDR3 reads TGTGCCAGCAGCTTAAGCTCGAGACAGGGGGATCAGCCCCAGCATTTT.

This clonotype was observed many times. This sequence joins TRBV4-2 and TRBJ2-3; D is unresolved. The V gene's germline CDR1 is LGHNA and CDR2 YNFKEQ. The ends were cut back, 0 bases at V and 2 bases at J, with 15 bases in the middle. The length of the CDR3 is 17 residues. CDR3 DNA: TGTGCCAGCAGCCAAGATATTTACCACACCCTCACAGATACGCAGTATTTT. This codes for CASSQDIYHTLTDTQYF.